The sequence of this T cell receptor beta chain was determined in a study of blood T cell repertoires in COVID-19 (dated by TCRdb to the early 2020s). Background for the entire study: The collaborator samples originated in the United States, Italy and Spain and spanned the acute and convalescent phases of COVID-19. The prospective study material was composed of cDNA or gDNA derived from T cells, B-cell-depleted T cells, or PBMCs. Subjects who had been exposed to COVID-19, were actively infected with it, or had recovered from it provided the deeply sampled blood TCRbeta repertoires that made up the dataset. A freely available public database, intended as a resource for researchers studying the immune response to SARS-CoV-2, is where the repertoires were released. Samples came from the ongoing ImmuneRACE study (first 160 participants) plus 1,254 subjects from 6 global collaborators. Nearly every sample came with metadata listing a de-identified subject ID, COVID-19 status, age in years and sex. Where HLA class I and class II types were available, the types were taken from metadata supplied by the sample provider, not from assay-based typing. Overall results and qualifications from the work: The amount of clinical and demographic metadata varied by source and participant and was provided uncurated.

Of note for this clone: The target of this receptor is not known. No much larger clone exists at a distance of one base, and base qualities are not known.

The germline V gene gives CDR1 as SNHLY and CDR2 as FYNNEI. V and J lose 8 bases and 3 bases, and a span of 16 bases separates them. Spanning cysteine to phenylalanine, the CDR3 consists of 14 amino acids. Only CDR3 DNA is held: 42 bases, read in frame from base 1. The immunoSEQ Assay, a bias-controlled multiplex PCR, was used to amplify TCRbeta CDR3 regions from genomic DNA. Processing in the source paper ran as follows. Within the assay, amplification of reference gene primers was used to estimate how many nucleated cells each sample contained. To quantify the absolute abundance of each unique TCRbeta CDR3 rearrangement, sequence reads were collapsed and filtered. For each sample, productive Simpson clonality was calculated by taking the square root of Simpson's diversity index across productive rearrangements. The table was pulled from immuneACCESS by TCRdb, which kept in-frame rearrangements only. Such tables lose some clones; where checked, under half of the loss comes from unresolved V genes, and the rest has no known cause. The V and J calls and clone size are taken from that table; D and trimming were inferred from the DNA. Present in this sample are approximately 24,000 clones, about nine tenths of which were seen just once. About 25% of the sample goes to the ten largest clones.

Whole blood was collected in K2EDTA tubes by collaborating institutions according to the institutions' own protocols. Collaborator samples were shipped for TCRbeta analysis as frozen whole blood, isolated PBMCs, or DNA extracted from either sample type. The chain employs TRBV2 and TRBJ1-2; the D gene assignment is ambiguous. Material: peripheral blood. The sequence was collected from a human donor with active COVID-19. The donor label of this sample is uncertain. Here is the DNA: TGTGCCAGCGCGGGCGGAGCTGGAGACTATGGCTACACCTTC. Its coded protein is CASAGGAGDYGYTF.